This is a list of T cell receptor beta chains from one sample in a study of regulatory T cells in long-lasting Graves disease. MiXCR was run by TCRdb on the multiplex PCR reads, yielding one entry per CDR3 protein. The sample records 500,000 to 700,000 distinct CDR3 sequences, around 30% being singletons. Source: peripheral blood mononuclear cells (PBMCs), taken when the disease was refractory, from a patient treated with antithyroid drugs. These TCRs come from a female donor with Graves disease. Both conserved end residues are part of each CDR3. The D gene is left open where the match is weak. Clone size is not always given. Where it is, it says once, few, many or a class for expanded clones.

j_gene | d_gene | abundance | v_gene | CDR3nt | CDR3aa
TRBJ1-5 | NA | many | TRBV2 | TGTGCCAGCAGTGCCCGAGGTGGGAATCAGCCCCAGCATTTT | CASSARGGNQPQHF
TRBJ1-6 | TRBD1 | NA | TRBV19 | TGTGCCAGTAGTATCGGGACAGCTTCACCCCTCCACTTT | CASSIGTASPLHF
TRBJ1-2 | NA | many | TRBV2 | TGTGCCAGCGTCTGGGGCACTAACTATGGCTACACCTTC | CASVWGTNYGYTF
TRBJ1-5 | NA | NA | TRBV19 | TGTGCCAGTAGTATAAGAGGGGAAATCGCTAATAGCAATCAGCCCCAGCATTTT | CASSIRGEIANSNQPQHF
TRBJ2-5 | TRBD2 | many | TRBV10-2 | TGCGCCAGCAGTGGCATACTAGCGGGAGTGCAAGAGACCCAGTACTTC | CASSGILAGVQETQYF
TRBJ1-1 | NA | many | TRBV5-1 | TGTGCCAGCAGCTTAGGTGCTGAAGCTTTCTTT | CASSLGAEAFF
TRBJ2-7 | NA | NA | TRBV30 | TGTGCCTGGAGTGCAGGTCCGGGGAGCGAGCAGTACTTC | CAWSAGPGSEQYF
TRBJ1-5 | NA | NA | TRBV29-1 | TGCAGCGCCCGGACACAGGGAAATCAGCCCCAGCATTTT | CSARTQGNQPQHF
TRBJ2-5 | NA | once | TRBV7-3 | TGTGCCAGCAGCTTAGTTGTGACAGAAGGGACCCAGTACTTC | CASSLVVTEGTQYF
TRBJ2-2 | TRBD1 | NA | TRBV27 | TGTGCCAGCAGTTTCTTCTACAGGGGCGGCGGGGAGCTGTTTTTT | CASSFFYRGGGELFF
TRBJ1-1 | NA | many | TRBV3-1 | TGTGCCAGCAGCCGGGGGCTCGAAGCTTTCTTT | CASSRGLEAFF
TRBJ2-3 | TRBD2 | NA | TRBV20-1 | TGCAGTGCCCGACAAACTAGCGGGAGGTATACGCAGTATTTT | CSARQTSGRYTQYF
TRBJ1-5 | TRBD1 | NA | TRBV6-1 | TGTGCCACCTCGACAGGGGCACAGCCCCAGCATTTT | CATSTGAQPQHF
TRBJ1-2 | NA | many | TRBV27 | TGTGCCAGCAGTTTATTTTCGGCAGCTTATGGCTACACCTTC | CASSLFSAAYGYTF
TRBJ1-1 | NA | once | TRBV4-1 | TGCGCCAGCAGCCCCTCATTCGGGGAGGAAGCTTTCTTT | CASSPSFGEEAFF
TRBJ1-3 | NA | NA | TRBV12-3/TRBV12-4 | TGTGCCAGCAGTTTATCTGTCCGCGGAAACACCATATATTTT | CASSLSVRGNTIYF
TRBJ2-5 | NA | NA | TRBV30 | TGTGCCTGGAGCGCTCCCGGACAGCGAGGAGGAGAGACCCAGTACTTC | CAWSAPGQRGGETQYF
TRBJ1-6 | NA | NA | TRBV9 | TGTGCCAGCAGCCTCGGGACCGCGGAGGGGTCACCCCTCCACTTT | CASSLGTAEGSPLHF
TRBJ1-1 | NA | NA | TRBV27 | TGTGCCAGCAGTTTATCCGCGAGCCACGGAGCTTTCTTT | CASSLSASHGAFF
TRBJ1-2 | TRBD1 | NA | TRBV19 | TGTGCCAGTAGTACCCGGACAGGCCCTAACTATGGCTACACCTTC | CASSTRTGPNYGYTF
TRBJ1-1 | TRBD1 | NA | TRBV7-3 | TGTGCCAGTAGTAACAGGGGGGACACTGAAGCTTTCTTT | CASSNRGDTEAFF
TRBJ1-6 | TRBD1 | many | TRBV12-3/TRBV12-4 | TGTGCCAGCAGCGGACAGGGTAATTCACCCCTCCACTTT | CASSGQGNSPLHF
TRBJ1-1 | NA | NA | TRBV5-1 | TGCGCCAGCAGCGGCCCAGGGGTGAACACTGAAGCTTTCTTT | CASSGPGVNTEAFF
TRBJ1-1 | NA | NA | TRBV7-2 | TGTGCCAGCAGCTTAAACAGCGCTCGGACTGAAGCTTTCTTT | CASSLNSARTEAFF
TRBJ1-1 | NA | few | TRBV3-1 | TGTGCCAGCAGCCAAACGCATTCATCCTCTGAAGCTTTCTTT | CASSQTHSSSEAFF
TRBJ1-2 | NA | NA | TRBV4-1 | TGCGCCAGCAGCCAAGGGGCAGGGACTAACTATGGCTACACCTTC | CASSQGAGTNYGYTF
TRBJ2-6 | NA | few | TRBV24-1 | TGTGCCACCAGTGACGGCGAGGCAGGGGAGTCTGGGGCCAACGTCCTGACTTTC | CATSDGEAGESGANVLTF
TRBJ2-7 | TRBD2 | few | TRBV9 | TGTGCCAGCAGTCCCTCGGGACTAGCCGGCGAGCAGTACTTC | CASSPSGLAGEQYF
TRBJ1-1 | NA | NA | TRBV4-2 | TGTGCCAGCAGCCAAGACGCCTGGGGCACTGAAGCTTTCTTT | CASSQDAWGTEAFF
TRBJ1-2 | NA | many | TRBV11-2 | TGTGCCAGCAGCTTAGATTTGGGGGCGTATGGCTACACCTTC | CASSLDLGAYGYTF
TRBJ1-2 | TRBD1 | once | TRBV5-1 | TGCGCCAGCAGCTTGGGAAACCCCGGACAGGGGGACGACTATGGCTACACCTTC | CASSLGNPGQGDDYGYTF
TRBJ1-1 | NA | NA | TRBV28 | TGTGCCAGCAGTCCCGGACCTAGGCTCACTGAAGCTTTCTTT | CASSPGPRLTEAFF
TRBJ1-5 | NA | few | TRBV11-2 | TGTGCCAGCAGCTTAGGGTTCGGCAGGGGCACGGATCAGCCCCAGCATTTT | CASSLGFGRGTDQPQHF
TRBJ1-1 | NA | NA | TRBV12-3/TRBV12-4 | TGTGCCAGCAGTTTTGGGGGGAATGAAGCTTTCTTT | CASSFGGNEAFF
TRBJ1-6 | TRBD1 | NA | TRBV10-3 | TGTGCCATCAAAACAGGGGACGGCTCACCCCTCCACTTT | CAIKTGDGSPLHF
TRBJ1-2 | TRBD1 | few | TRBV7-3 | TGTGCCACAGTGGGACAGGGGGACTATGGCTACACCTTC | CATVGQGDYGYTF
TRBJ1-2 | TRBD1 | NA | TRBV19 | TGTGCCAGTAGTATGATGGGACAGGGGGCGGCCGGCTACACCTTC | CASSMMGQGAAGYTF
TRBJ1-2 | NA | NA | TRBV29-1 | TGCAGCGTTGGTCTCAGGCTTGGCTATGGCTACACCTTC | CSVGLRLGYGYTF
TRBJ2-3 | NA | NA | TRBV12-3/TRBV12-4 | TGTGCCAGCAGTTTGGAGGGGACCAGCACAGATACGCAGTATTTT | CASSLEGTSTDTQYF
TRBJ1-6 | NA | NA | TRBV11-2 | TGTGCCAGCAGCTTAGAGAGTGGGAGTAGGGGCTCCTATAATTCACCCCTCCACTTT | CASSLESGSRGSYNSPLHF
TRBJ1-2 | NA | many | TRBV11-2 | TGTGCCAGCAGCTTCGGGGCGAGCTACACCTTC | CASSFGASYTF
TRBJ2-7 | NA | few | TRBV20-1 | TGCAGTGCTAGCTGGAGACCGGGCGGTTACGAGCAGTACTTC | CSASWRPGGYEQYF
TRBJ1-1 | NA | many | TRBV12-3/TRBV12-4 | TGTGCCAGCAGTCACAGACCGGACAGAAACACTGAAGCTTTCTTT | CASSHRPDRNTEAFF
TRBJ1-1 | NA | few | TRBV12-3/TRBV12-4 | TGTGCCAGCAGCCCTGGACGACGGGAAGCTTTCTTT | CASSPGRREAFF
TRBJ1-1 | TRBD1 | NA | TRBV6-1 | TGTGCCAGCCGGACAGGGGGGATGAACACTGAAGCTTTCTTT | CASRTGGMNTEAFF
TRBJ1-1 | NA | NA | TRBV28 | TGTGCCAGCAGTTTACCCTGGAAGAACACTGAAGCTTTCTTT | CASSLPWKNTEAFF
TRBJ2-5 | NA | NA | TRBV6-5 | TGTGCCAGCAGTTACTCGACGGGCCGGCAAGAGACCCAGTACTTC | CASSYSTGRQETQYF
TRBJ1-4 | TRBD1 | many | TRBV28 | TGTGCCAGCAGTTTACCCGGCGATCAGGGGGGCCTGTTTTTT | CASSLPGDQGGLFF
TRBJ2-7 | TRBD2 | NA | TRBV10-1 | TGCGCCAGCTCCGATCCGGGACTAGCGGGAGTCAAAGACTACGAGCAGTACTTC | CASSDPGLAGVKDYEQYF
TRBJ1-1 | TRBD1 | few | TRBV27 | TGTGCCAGCAGTTTACGACAGGGATGGGTGGGGACCTTAAACACTGAAGCTTTCTTT | CASSLRQGWVGTLNTEAFF
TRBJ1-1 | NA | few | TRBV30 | TGTGCCTCGGGACCTACGAACACTGAAGCTTTCTTT | CASGPTNTEAFF
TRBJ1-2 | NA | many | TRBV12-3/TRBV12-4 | TGTGCCAGCCGCTTAACAGGCTATGGCTACACCTTC | CASRLTGYGYTF
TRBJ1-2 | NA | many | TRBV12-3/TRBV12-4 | TGTGCCAGCAGTTTAGCGCAGGGAGACTATGGCTACACCTTC | CASSLAQGDYGYTF
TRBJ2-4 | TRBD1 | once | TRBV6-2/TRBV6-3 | TGTGCCAGCAGTTACGATTACCGGACAGGGAGTAGGGCCAAAAACATTCAGTACTTC | CASSYDYRTGSRAKNIQYF
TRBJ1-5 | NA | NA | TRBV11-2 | TGTGCCAGCAGCTTAGGACAGATTGGGACTTCCCCCAATCAGCCCCAGCATTTT | CASSLGQIGTSPNQPQHF
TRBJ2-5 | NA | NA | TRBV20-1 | TGCAGTGCTAGAGATCTTAGGACACAAAAAGAGACCCAGTACTTC | CSARDLRTQKETQYF
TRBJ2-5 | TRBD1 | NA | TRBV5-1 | TGCGCCAGCAGCTTGGTAGGACAGGGAGGCCAAGAGACCCAGTACTTC | CASSLVGQGGQETQYF